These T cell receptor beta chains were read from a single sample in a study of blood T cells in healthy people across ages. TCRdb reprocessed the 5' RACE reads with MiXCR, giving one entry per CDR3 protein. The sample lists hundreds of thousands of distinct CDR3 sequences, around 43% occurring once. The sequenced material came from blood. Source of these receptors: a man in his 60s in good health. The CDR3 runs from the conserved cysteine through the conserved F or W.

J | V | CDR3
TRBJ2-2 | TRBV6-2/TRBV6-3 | CASRDTFNTGELFF
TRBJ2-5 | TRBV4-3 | CASSQEITAGVETQYF
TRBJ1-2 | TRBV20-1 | CSASRDDGYTF
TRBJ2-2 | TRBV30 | CAWSSMGTNTGELFF
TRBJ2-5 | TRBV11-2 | CASSLGRGGQETRYF
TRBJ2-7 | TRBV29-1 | CSVDSGQGAYEQYF
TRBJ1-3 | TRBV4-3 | CASSQDPRYGGGGGNTIYF
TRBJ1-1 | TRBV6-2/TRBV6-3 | CASSYTGENTEAFF
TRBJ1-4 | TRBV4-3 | CASSLHGQGEKLFF
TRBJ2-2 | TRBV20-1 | CSARGGPLSTGELFF
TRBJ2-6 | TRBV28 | CASLILRTVHSGANVLTF